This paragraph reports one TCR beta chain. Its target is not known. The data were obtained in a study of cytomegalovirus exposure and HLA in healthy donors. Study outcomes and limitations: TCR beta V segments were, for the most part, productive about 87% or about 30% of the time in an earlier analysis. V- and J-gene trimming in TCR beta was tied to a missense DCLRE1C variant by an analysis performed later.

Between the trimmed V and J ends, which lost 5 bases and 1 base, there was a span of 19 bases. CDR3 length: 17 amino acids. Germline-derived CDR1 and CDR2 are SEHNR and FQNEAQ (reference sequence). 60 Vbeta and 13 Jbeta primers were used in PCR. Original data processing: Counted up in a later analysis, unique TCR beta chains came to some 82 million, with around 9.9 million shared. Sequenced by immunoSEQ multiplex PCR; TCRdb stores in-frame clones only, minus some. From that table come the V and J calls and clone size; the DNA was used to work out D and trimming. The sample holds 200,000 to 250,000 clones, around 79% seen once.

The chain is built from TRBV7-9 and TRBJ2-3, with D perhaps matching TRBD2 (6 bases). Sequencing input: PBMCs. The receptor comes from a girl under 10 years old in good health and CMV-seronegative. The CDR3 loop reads CASSPNLRLGGTDTQYF. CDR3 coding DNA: TGTGCCAGCAGCCCAAACCTCCGACTAGGCGGCACAGATACGCAGTATTTT.